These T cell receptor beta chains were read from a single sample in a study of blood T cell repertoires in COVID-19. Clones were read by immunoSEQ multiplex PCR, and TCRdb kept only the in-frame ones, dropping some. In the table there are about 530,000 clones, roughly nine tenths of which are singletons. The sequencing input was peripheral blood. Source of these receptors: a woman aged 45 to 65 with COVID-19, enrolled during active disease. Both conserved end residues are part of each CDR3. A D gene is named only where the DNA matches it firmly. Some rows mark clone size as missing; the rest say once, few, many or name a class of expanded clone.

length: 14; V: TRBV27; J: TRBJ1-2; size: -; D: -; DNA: TGTGCCAGCAGTTTACGAGGAGGCGGCAGGGGCTACACCTTC; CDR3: CASSLRGGGRGYTF
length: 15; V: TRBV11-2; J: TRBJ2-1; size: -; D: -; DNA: TGTGCCAGCAGCTTGGGGGGTACCTCCTACAATGAGCAGTTCTTC; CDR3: CASSLGGTSYNEQFF
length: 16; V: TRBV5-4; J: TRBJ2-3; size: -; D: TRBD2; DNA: TGTGCCAGCATCCCACTGAGCGGGGGGGCGGTCGATACGCAGTATTTT; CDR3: CASIPLSGGAVDTQYF
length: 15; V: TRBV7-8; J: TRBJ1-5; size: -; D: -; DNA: TGTGCCAGCAGCTTAGCGCGCGCACCTAATCAGCCCCAGCATTTT; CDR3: CASSLARAPNQPQHF
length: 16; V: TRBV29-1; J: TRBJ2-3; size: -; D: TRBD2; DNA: TGCAGCGTTAATATGCGGGGGGGCCAGGTGGTAGATACGCAGTATTTT; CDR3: CSVNMRGGQVVDTQYF
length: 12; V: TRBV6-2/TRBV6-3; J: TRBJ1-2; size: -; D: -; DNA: TGTGCCAGCAGTTACGCGACAAATGGCTACACCTTC; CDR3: CASSYATNGYTF
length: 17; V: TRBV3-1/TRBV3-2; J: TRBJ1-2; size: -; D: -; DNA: TGTGCCAGCAGCCAAGGGGCCAGCTTAACAACAAACTATGGCTACACCTTC; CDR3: CASSQGASLTTNYGYTF
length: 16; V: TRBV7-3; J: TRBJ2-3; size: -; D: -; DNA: TGTGCCAGCAGTCTCCAGACGGGGGAGGGCACAGATACGCAGTATTTT; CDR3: CASSLQTGEGTDTQYF
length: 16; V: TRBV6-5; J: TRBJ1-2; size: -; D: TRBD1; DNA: TGTGCCAGCAGTTACCTACCGGGACAGGGGTCGGGTGGCTACACCTTC; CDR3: CASSYLPGQGSGGYTF
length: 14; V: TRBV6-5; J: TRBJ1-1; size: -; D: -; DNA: TGTGCCAGCAGCCCGACAGTACTGGGAGGTCGAGCTTTCTTT; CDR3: CASSPTVLGGRAFF
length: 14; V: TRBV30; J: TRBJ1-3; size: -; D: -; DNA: TGTGCCTGGAAGTCTGGGGGGACCGGAAACACCATATATTTT; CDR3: CAWKSGGTGNTIYF
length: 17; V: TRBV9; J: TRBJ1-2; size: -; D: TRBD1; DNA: TGTGCCAGCAGCACCCAACCCAGGACAGGCCAGTACTATGGCTACACCTTC; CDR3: CASSTQPRTGQYYGYTF
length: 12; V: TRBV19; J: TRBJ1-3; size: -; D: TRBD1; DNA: TGTGCCAGCACAGGGGGTGGAAACACCATATATTTT; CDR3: CASTGGGNTIYF
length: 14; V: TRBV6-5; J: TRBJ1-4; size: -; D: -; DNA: TGTGCCACCTTCAGTGGGGGCTCCAATGAAAAACTGTTTTTT; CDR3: CATFSGGSNEKLFF
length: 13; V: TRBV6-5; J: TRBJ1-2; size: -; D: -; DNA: TGTGCCAGCAGTCCACAGACTAACTATGGCTACACCTTC; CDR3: CASSPQTNYGYTF
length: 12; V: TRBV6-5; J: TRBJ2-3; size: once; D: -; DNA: TGTGCCAGCAGAATACCAGGGGATACGCAGTATTTT; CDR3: CASRIPGDTQYF
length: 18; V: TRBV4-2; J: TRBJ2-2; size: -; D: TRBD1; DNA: TGTGCCAGCAGCCAAGGATATACGGGACAGGGTAACACCGGGGAGCTGTTTTTT; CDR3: CASSQGYTGQGNTGELFF
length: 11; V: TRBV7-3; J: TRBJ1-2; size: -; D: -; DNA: TGTGCCAGCAGCTCCGGCTATGGCTACACCTTC; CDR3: CASSSGYGYTF
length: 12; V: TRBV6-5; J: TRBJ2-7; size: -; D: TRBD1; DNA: TGTGCCAGCAGTCCCCAGGGGGACGAGCAGTACTTC; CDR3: CASSPQGDEQYF
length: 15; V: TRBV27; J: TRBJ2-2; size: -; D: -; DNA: TGTGCCAGCAGAGGGATGGGACAGAACACCGGGGAGCTGTTTTTT; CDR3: CASRGMGQNTGELFF
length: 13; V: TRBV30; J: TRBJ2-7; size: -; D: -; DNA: TGTGCCTGGAACCGACAGATTTCCTACGAGCAGTACTTC; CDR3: CAWNRQISYEQYF
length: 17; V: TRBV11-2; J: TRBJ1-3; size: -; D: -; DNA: TGTGCCAGCAGCTTTTCAAGCGATAGAGCCTCTGGAAACACCATATATTTT; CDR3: CASSFSSDRASGNTIYF
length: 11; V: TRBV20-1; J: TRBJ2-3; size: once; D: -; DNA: TGCAGTGCCCGAGCTCGGGATACGCAGTATTTT; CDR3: CSARARDTQYF
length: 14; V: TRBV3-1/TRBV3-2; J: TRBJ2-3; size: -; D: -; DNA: TGTGCCAGCAGCCAAGAGGCAGTTCGAGATACGCAGTATTTT; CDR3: CASSQEAVRDTQYF
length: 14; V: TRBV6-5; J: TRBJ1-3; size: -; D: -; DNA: TGTGCCGGCAGCTGGCAGGGGCGCGGGAACACCATATATTTT; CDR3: CAGSWQGRGNTIYF
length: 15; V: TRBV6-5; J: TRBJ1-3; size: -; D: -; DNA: TGTGCCAGCACCCCCCAGGCAGAGTCTGGAAACACCATATATTTT; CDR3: CASTPQAESGNTIYF
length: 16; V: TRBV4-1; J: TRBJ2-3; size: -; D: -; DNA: TGCGCCAGCAGCCTCCAACAGGGCTGGAGGACAGATACGCAGTATTTT; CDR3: CASSLQQGWRTDTQYF
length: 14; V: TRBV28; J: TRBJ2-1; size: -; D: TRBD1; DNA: TGTGCCAGCAGTAACAGGGGGGCTTACAATGAGCAGTTCTTC; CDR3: CASSNRGAYNEQFF
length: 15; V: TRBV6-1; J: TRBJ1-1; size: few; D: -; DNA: TGTGCCAGCAGTGAAGGGTCAGTCCCGAACACTGAAGCTTTCTTT; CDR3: CASSEGSVPNTEAFF
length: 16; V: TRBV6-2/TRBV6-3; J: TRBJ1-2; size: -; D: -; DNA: TGTGCCAGCAGTGACTCGCGAGGGCAGGCACTCTATGGCTACACCTTC; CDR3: CASSDSRGQALYGYTF